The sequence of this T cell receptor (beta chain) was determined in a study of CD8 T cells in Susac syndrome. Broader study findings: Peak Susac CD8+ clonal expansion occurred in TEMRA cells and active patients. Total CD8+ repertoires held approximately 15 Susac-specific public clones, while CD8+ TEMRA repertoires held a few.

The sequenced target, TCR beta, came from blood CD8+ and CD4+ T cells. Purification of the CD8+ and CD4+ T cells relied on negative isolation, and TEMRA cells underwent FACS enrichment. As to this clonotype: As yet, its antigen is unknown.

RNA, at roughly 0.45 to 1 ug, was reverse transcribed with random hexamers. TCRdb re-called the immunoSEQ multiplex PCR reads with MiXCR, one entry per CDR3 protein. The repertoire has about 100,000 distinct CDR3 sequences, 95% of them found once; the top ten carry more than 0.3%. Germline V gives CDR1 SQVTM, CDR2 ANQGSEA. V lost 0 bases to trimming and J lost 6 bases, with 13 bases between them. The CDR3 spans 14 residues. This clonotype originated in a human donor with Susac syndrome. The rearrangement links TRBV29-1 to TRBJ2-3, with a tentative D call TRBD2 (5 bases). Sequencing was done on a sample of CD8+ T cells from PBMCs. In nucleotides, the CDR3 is TGCAGCGTTGAAGATGCACTAGTCTCTGATACGCAGTATTTT. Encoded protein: CSVEDALVSDTQYF.